This T cell receptor (beta chain) comes out of a study of T cell clonotyping in hematopoietic cell transplantation (dated by TCRdb to the early 2020s). About the full investigation: Pretransplant recipient samples were obtained after cytoreduction. In the study, roughly 140 blood samples were gathered from under 45 consecutive transplant recipients and their related donors. Recruitment of patients was conducted between 2015 and 2017, and follow-up was continued until September 2020 or death.

With the immunoSEQ assay, which is a bias-controlled multiplex PCR relying on V- and J-specific primers, TCR beta CDR3 regions were amplified from genomic DNA. In a second PCR step, the CDR3 amplicons were tagged with a proprietary barcode plus Illumina adapter sequences. An Illumina MiSeq instrument was used to sequence the CDR3 libraries. The published analysis was carried out like this. immunoSEQ Analyzer 3.0 was used for export and quality control, with R Bioconductor and Immunarch used for downstream analyses. Only productive rearrangements in the normalized downsampled data set were used to calculate repertoire metrics. Clonotypes larger than 5 templates in the normalized cohort were defined as pathologically expanded. Repertoire diversity was measured with the Inverse Simpson Index. To capture all clonotypes, CMV-specificity analyses were performed on the non-normalized data set. TCRdb holds this immuneACCESS table with in-frame rearrangements only. Some clones are missing; in checked studies, unresolved V genes explain under half, and the rest has no known cause. V and J calls and clone size follow that table, whereas D and trimming were derived from the DNA. This sample comprises tens of thousands of clones, approximately 82% of them detected only once. Clones ranked in the top ten supply approximately 24% of the sample.

Concerning this clone: Its antigen is not yet known. The input lacks base qualities; no much larger clone sits a single base away.

The CDR3 measures 12 amino acids from cysteine to phenylalanine. Only the CDR3 portion is preserved as DNA: 36 bases, with reading frame beginning at the first base. The junction carries 5 bases between V and J, which are trimmed by 5 bases and 1 base respectively. CDR1 and CDR2 were assigned from the germline V gene as SGHAT and FQNNGV. Here is what the overall study found, with its caveats: After transplant, TCR diversity in recipients dropped, and pathologically expanded clonotypes increased progressively from day 30 to day 180. Recipient repertoires showed only a small fraction of overlap with donor repertoires, and over 95% appeared de novo at the given depth. Broader TCR repertoire diversity after transplant was predicted by Inverse Simpson Index values from donors and from recipients before transplant. The sample size was limited, and CD4 and CD8 repertoire contributions could not be separated because cells were not sorted.

According to the study, the label for this sample's time point signals: recipient sample about 28 days before transplant, after cytoreduction. Blood samples were obtained from recipients approximately 28 days before transplant and at days 30, 100 and 180 after transplant. Using Nuclei Lysis Solution, genomic DNA was extracted from unfractionated peripheral blood mononuclear cells that were either fresh or cryopreserved. The sequence is built from TRBV11-2 and TRBJ1-2; too little of a D gene remains to name it. This TCR was recovered from a woman aged 60 to 75 with acute myeloid leukemia. Some clones in this sample may be carry-over from other donors' samples. Specimen: peripheral blood mononuclear cells, collected before stem cell transplant. The DNA is as follows: TGTGCCAGCAGCCCCAGTAACTATGGCTACACCTTC. Its amino acids are CASSPSNYGYTF.